These 18 T cell receptor beta chains came from one sample sequenced in a study of cytomegalovirus exposure and HLA in healthy donors. Assay: immunoSEQ multiplex PCR; the TCRdb copy retains only in-frame clones and omits some. The profile shows approximately 210,000 clones, 70% to 90% of them singletons. The sequencing input was PBMCs. The receptors stem from a woman aged 18-30 years in good health and CMV-seronegative.

This chain's CDR3 is CAISTTVNTEAFF. CDR3 coding DNA: TGTGCCATCAGTACAACAGTGAACACTGAAGCTTTCTTT. The rearrangement links TRBV10-3 to TRBJ1-1; D is unresolved. Germline assignment: CDR1 ENHRY and CDR2 SYGVKD. Trimming took off 5 bases at V and 0 bases at J, with 7 bases between the two ends. The CDR3 is 13 amino acids.

The V call is TRBV4-1, the J call TRBJ2-7; TRBD1 agrees at 8 bases. CDR1 and CDR2 (germline): MGHRA, YSYEKL. This CDR3 region has 19 residues. After removal of 4 bases from V and 0 bases from J, the junction contained 17 bases not matched to a gene. This CDR3 reads CASSLFSPGGTGPSYEQYF. CDR3 nucleotides: TGCGCCAGCAGCCTATTCTCACCAGGAGGGACAGGTCCCTCCTACGAGCAGTACTTC.

This chain joins TRBV5-4 and TRBJ2-7; perhaps TRBD2 as D (5 bases). With 5 bases removed from V and 3 bases from J, the gap between germline ends came to 27 bases. The CDR3 length is 18 residues. Germline loops: CDR1 SGHNT, CDR2 YYREEE (reference sequence). CDR3 sequence reads: CASSMLRASGVLRYEQYF. CDR3 nucleotides: TGTGCCAGCAGTATGTTGAGGGCAAGTGGGGTTCTGCGCTACGAGCAGTACTTC.

This clone was counted once. The chain carries TRBV10-1 and TRBJ2-1, with D possibly matching TRBD2 (5 bases). CDR1 WNHNN and CDR2 SYGVQD come from the germline V gene (reference sequence). The CDR3 has 16 amino acids. Trimming took 3 bases from V and 4 from J, leaving 16 bases between them. CDR3 coding DNA: TGCGCCAGCAGTGACCCGTTGGGCGGAGGATACAATGAGCAGTTCTTC. Residues: CASSDPLGGGYNEQFF.

This chain uses TRBV27 with TRBJ2-2; D might be TRBD2 (6 bases). The CDR3 contains 16 residues. Germline CDR1 is MNHEY and CDR2 is SMNVEV (reference sequence). V dropped 6 bases and J dropped 0 bases, with 14 bases sitting between them. The CDR3 DNA reads TGTGCCAGCAGGGGATTGGGCGGGACGAACACCGGGGAGCTGTTTTTT. It yields the protein CASRGLGGTNTGELFF.

The chain is built from TRBV5-1 and TRBJ2-6; D is unclear. CDR1 is SGHRS, CDR2 YFSETQ, per germline. Trimming took off 1 base at V and 1 base at J, with 3 bases between the two ends. There are 14 residues in the CDR3. The CDR3 coding sequence is TGCGCCAGCAGCTTGTCGTCTGGGGCCAACGTCCTGACTTTC. Protein product: CASSLSSGANVLTF.

This rearrangement joins TRBV6-1 to TRBJ2-2; 8 nucleotides agree with TRBD1. The length of the CDR3 is 15 residues. J was trimmed by 2 bases and V by 5 bases; bases with no gene match: 4. Per the germline V gene, CDR1 is MNHNS and CDR2 is SASEGT. The CDR3, as DNA: TGTGCCAGCAGTATTGACAGGGGAAACACCGGGGAGCTGTTTTTT. Protein sequence: CASSIDRGNTGELFF.

The chain recombines TRBV28 with TRBJ1-1; TRBD1 matches at 7 bases. Germline V gene lookup returns CDR1 MDHEN and CDR2 SYDVKM. This CDR3 is 14 amino acids long. Losses at the gene ends were 7 bases for V and 1 base for J; bases not matched to a gene: 6. The CDR3 sequence: CASNDRAGNTEAFF. In DNA form, the CDR3 reads TGTGCCAGCAACGACAGGGCCGGGAACACTGAAGCTTTCTTT.

The V call is TRBV11-1, the J call TRBJ1-1; D unresolved. V was trimmed by 5 bases and J by 8 bases, leaving 12 bases between them. CDR1 SGHAT and CDR2 FQDESV come from the germline V gene (reference sequence). The CDR3 consists of 12 residues. CDR3: CASSENRKEAFF. In nucleotides, the CDR3 is TGTGCCAGCAGCGAAAACAGAAAAGAAGCTTTCTTT.

The rearrangement links TRBV4-1 to TRBJ2-5; possible D gene TRBD2, 6 bases. Germline CDR1 is MGHRA and CDR2 is YSYEKL. CDR3 length: 17 residues. Trimming took 0 bases from V and 4 from J, leaving 18 bases between them. The CDR3 here is CASSQDRRGAFRETQYF. Written as DNA, the CDR3 is TGCGCCAGCAGCCAAGATAGACGCGGGGCGTTCCGAGAGACCCAGTACTTC.

The chain has TRBV15 and TRBJ2-7; 13 nucleotides match TRBD2. V was pared by 1 base and J by 2 bases, with 8 bases of the junction left unmatched. The CDR3 extends over 18 amino acids. Germline values: CDR1 LNHNV, CDR2 YYDKDF (reference sequence). CDR3 sequence: CATSRAWTSGSITYEQYF. DNA for the CDR3: TGTGCCACCAGCAGAGCGTGGACTAGCGGGAGTATAACCTACGAGCAGTACTTC.

This clone was counted a few times. Written as DNA, the CDR3 is TGTGCCTGGAGTGGCGGGAGAGGAGAGACCCAGTACTTC. Its translation: CAWSGGRGETQYF. The chain has TRBV30 and TRBJ2-5; 7 bases map to TRBD2. V shed 1 base and J 4 bases; nucleotides not matched to a gene: 3. The CDR3 runs 13 residues. Germline V CDR1 and CDR2: GTSNPN, SVGIG (reference sequence).

CDR3 in amino acids: CASSNPQGEETQYF. Here the CDR3 DNA reads TGTGCCAGCAGCAACCCGCAGGGGGAAGAGACCCAGTACTTC. The genes are TRBV28 and TRBJ2-5; 7 bases align to TRBD1. Germline V gene sequence: CDR1 MDHEN, CDR2 SYDVKM. The CDR3 extends over 14 amino acids. The V and J ends lost 6 bases and 3 bases, in that order; junction bases with no gene match: 7.

CDR3 bases: TGCGCCAGCAGTGTTTCAACTATGGCAGACTCGGTGGACACTGAAGCTTTCTTT. This sequence encodes CASSVSTMADSVDTEAFF. The V call is TRBV10-1, the J call TRBJ1-1; D ambiguous. CDR3 length: 18 amino acids. V lost 4 bases, J lost 3 bases, and 24 bases lay in between. Per germline, CDR1 WNHNN and CDR2 SYGVQD (reference sequence).

The J gene is TRBJ2-7, the V gene TRBV7-8; D is unresolved. The CDR3 runs to 12 residues. The germline V and J ends were trimmed by 5 bases and 1 base, with 6 bases remaining between them. Germline CDR1 and CDR2: SGHVS and FQNEAQ. CDR3 in amino acids: CASSLTSYEQYF. The CDR3 coding sequence is TGTGCCAGCAGCCTAACGTCCTACGAGCAGTACTTC.

The chain has TRBV4-3 and TRBJ2-1; D possibly corresponds to TRBD2 (6 bases). Trimming removed 4 bases from V and 5 bases from J, with 15 bases in between. The V gene's germline CDR1 is LGHNA and CDR2 YSLEER. The CDR3 covers 15 residues. The CDR3 sequence is CASSRSSGVHNEQFF. The DNA for the CDR3 is TGCGCCAGCAGCCGGAGTAGCGGAGTCCACAATGAGCAGTTCTTC.

The chain combines TRBV15 with TRBJ2-7; D gene unclear. Trimming left V 0 bases short and J 0 bases short, with 15 bases between. Germline assignment: CDR1 LNHNV and CDR2 YYDKDF (reference sequence). The CDR3 totals 17 residues. Here the CDR3 reads CATSRDSSAPLSYEQYF. The CDR3 nucleotides read TGTGCCACCAGCAGAGATAGTTCCGCCCCCCTCTCCTACGAGCAGTACTTC.

The chain is built from TRBV4-1 and TRBJ2-4; 16 nucleotides agree with TRBD2. Per the germline V gene, CDR1 is MGHRA and CDR2 is YSYEKL. This CDR3 is 17 amino acids long. The V segment lost 4 bases and the J segment 8 bases; nucleotides outside the gene matches: 8. The CDR3 here is CASSLGTSGRAGYIQYF. CDR3 nucleotide sequence: TGCGCCAGCAGCCTAGGGACTAGCGGGAGGGCCGGTTACATTCAGTACTTC.